Listed here are 3 T cell receptor beta chains from one sample, sequenced in a study of cytomegalovirus exposure and HLA in healthy donors. Vbeta (60) and Jbeta (13) primers were used in the PCR. Here immunoSEQ multiplex PCR was the method, and the copy in TCRdb shows in-frame clones only, minus some. The sample lists approximately 150,000 clones; around 74% were seen once. The sequencing input was PBMCs. These TCRs come from a man aged 50 to 60 in good health and CMV-seropositive.

The V call is TRBV2, the J call TRBJ1-5; D is unclear. CDR1 SNHLY and CDR2 FYNNEI come from the germline V gene. This CDR3 is built from 13 residues. Between the trimmed V and J ends, which lost 4 bases and 4 bases, there was a span of 8 bases. The CDR3 DNA is TGTGCCAGCAGTGTTGGCTGGAATCAGCCCCAGCATTTT. This translates into CASSVGWNQPQHF.

This clone was seen once. The rearrangement joins TRBV6-1 to TRBJ2-2, with 7 nucleotides matching TRBD2. Germline lookup yields CDR1 MNHNS and CDR2 SASEGT. The V gene end was trimmed by 1 base and the J gene end by 7 bases; junction bases not matched to a gene: 3. The CDR3 is made up of 14 amino acids. The CDR3 DNA follows: TGTGCCAGCAGTGAAGGACTAGCCGTCGGGGAGCTGTTTTTT. This gives the protein CASSEGLAVGELFF.

The genes are TRBV5-1 and TRBJ1-1; D is perhaps TRBD1 (6 bases). Trimming shortened V by 2 bases and J by 0 bases, and 20 bases separated the two germline ends. This CDR3 has 18 residues. Looked up from germline, CDR1 is SGHRS and CDR2 is YFSETQ. CDR3 amino acids: CASSFQPPGDEVNTEAFF. The CDR3 DNA sequence: TGCGCCAGCAGCTTTCAACCCCCAGGGGATGAGGTGAACACTGAAGCTTTCTTT. Supplemented by reference TRBV5-1 and TRBJ1-1, the full variable domain reads KAGVTQTPRYLIKTRGQQVTLSCSPISGHRSVSWYQQTPGQGLQFLFEYFSETQRNKGNFPGRFSGRQFSNSRSEMNVSTLELGDSALYLCASSFQPPGDEVNTEAFFGQGTRLTVV.